Following are 28 T cell receptor beta chains from one sample sequenced in a study of blood T cell repertoires in COVID-19 (dated by TCRdb to the early 2020s). Libraries came from the immunoSEQ multiplex PCR assay. TCRdb carries this immuneACCESS record with in-frame sequences only. Its versions omit some clonotypes, under half of them owing to an unresolved V gene in the studies checked, with the rest unexplained. The sample table lists under 350,000 clones, roughly four fifths of them with a count of one. Jointly, the top ten make up over 8.5% of the sample. The sample was peripheral blood. These receptors were taken from a woman between 45 and 60 years old who had recovered from COVID-19.

The chain combines TRBV4-3 with TRBJ1-2; tentative D call: TRBD1 (6 bases). V lost 2 bases, J lost 9 bases, and 16 bases lay in between. This CDR3 contains 14 residues. The germline gives CDR1 LGHNA, CDR2 YSLEER. The CDR3 protein is CASSQLQGSGSYTF. CDR3 in DNA: TGCGCCAGCAGCCAATTACAGGGATCCGGAAGCTACACCTTC.

Regarding this clone: The same CDR3 arises from other DNA sequences in this sample as well. V usage is TRBV7-2 and J usage is TRBJ1-1, with D possibly being TRBD1 (5 bases). Germline loops: CDR1 SGHTA, CDR2 FQGNSA. Trimming cost V 6 bases and J 1 base, with 9 bases left between them. CDR3 size: 13 residues. The CDR3 loop reads CASSPQGNTEAFF. CDR3 DNA sequence: TGTGCCAGCAGTCCTCAGGGGAACACTGAAGCTTTCTTT.

The chain uses TRBV28 and TRBJ2-5; 10 nucleotides agree with TRBD1. The CDR3 is 16 amino acids. Germline V gene data show CDR1 as MDHEN and CDR2 as SYDVKM. Germline trimming cut 5 bases from V and 7 bases from J; bases unmatched to any gene: 13. The CDR3 is CASSTSGTGDLRTQYF. CDR3 nucleotide sequence: TGTGCCAGCAGTACGTCCGGGACAGGGGACCTTCGGACCCAGTACTTC.

CDR3 bases: TGCGCCAGCAGCTTGTGGAGCAGTCCGGATACGCAGTATTTT. This encodes CASSLWSSPDTQYF. This chain connects TRBV5-1 to TRBJ2-3, with D hard to call. The CDR3 loop spans 14 amino acids. V lost 1 base to trimming and J lost 6 bases, with 12 bases between them. CDR1 is SGHRS, CDR2 YFSETQ, per germline.

This sequence joins TRBV6-2 or TRBV6-3 and TRBJ2-1; 12 bases match TRBD2. Germline CDR1 and CDR2: MNHEY and SVGEGT. Unmatched junction bases numbered 3, after V lost 2 bases and J lost 4 bases. The CDR3 sequence is 16 residues long. The CDR3 sequence is CASSYTSGGKYNEQFF. Here the CDR3 DNA reads TGTGCCAGCAGTTACACTAGCGGGGGGAAGTACAATGAGCAGTTCTTC.

The chain has TRBV4-3 and TRBJ2-3; maybe TRBD1 (5 bases). Per germline, CDR1 LGHNA and CDR2 YSLEER. The CDR3 consists of 18 residues. V lost 0 bases to trimming and J lost 0 bases, with 16 bases between them. The CDR3 DNA sequence: TGCGCCAGCAGCCAAGATCAAGTTAGGGGCGAAAGCACAGATACGCAGTATTTT. Residues: CASSQDQVRGESTDTQYF.

This chain joins TRBV9 and TRBJ2-1, with 11 bases fitting TRBD2. Germline V gene data show CDR1 as SGDLS and CDR2 as YYNGEE. CDR3 length equals 16 residues. V was pared by 0 bases and J by 13 bases, with 12 bases of the junction left unmatched. The CDR3 DNA follows: TGTGCCAGCAGCGTAGAGGGACTAGCGGTTCGGCAGGCTCAGTTCTTC. It is translated as CASSVEGLAVRQAQFF.

The chain joins TRBV6-5 to TRBJ2-7; the D gene is possibly TRBD1 (6 bases). This CDR3 has 15 residues. The V gene's germline CDR1 is MNHEY and CDR2 SVGAGI. The V end was cut by 0 bases, the J end by 8 bases, with 17 bases between. CDR3 nucleotides: TGTGCCAGCAGTTACTCGGGGCAGGGGCTAGTCAAGCAGTACTTC. Its protein product is CASSYSGQGLVKQYF.

This sequence joins TRBV30 and TRBJ2-1; D gene uncertain. This CDR3 comprises 16 residues. Trimming took off 2 bases at V and 3 bases at J, with 17 bases between the two ends. Germline V gives CDR1 GTSNPN, CDR2 SVGIG (reference sequence). CDR3 protein: CAWSLGSSVYYNEQFF. CDR3 DNA: TGTGCCTGGAGTCTCGGGTCCTCTGTATACTACAATGAGCAGTTCTTC.

The chain is built from TRBV24-1 and TRBJ2-1; D uncertain. Germline-derived CDR1 and CDR2 are KGHDR and SFDVKD. The V end was cut by 1 base, the J end by 6 bases, with 12 bases between. The CDR3 is 15 residues long. CDR3 DNA sequence: TGTGCCACCAGTGATTTTGTTTCAGGTAGCAATGAGCAGTTCTTC. Translating it yields CATSDFVSGSNEQFF.

The genes are TRBV19 and TRBJ2-7; tentatively, D is TRBD2 (6 bases). V was cut by 1 base and J by 1 base, with 8 bases left in between. Germline V gene data show CDR1 as LNHDA and CDR2 as SQIVND (reference sequence). This CDR3 contains 14 residues. Written as DNA, the CDR3 is TGTGCCAGTAGTATAGCGGAGGGGTCCTACGAGCAGTACTTC. This codes for CASSIAEGSYEQYF.

The chain carries TRBV27 and TRBJ1-2; TRBD1 is a possible D gene (5 bases). CDR1 and CDR2 from the germline V gene are MNHEY and SMNVEV (reference sequence). Trimming cost V 2 bases and J 7 bases, with 8 bases left between them. This CDR3 region has 12 residues. The DNA for the CDR3 is TGTGCCAGCAGTTTACAGGGCTCTGGCTACACCTTC. Protein: CASSLQGSGYTF.

The genes are TRBV12-3 or TRBV12-4 and TRBJ2-3, with D unclear. The CDR3 consists of 13 residues. With 8 bases removed from V and 2 bases from J, the gap between germline ends came to 11 bases. This CDR3 is CASREIATDTQYF. CDR3 sequence (DNA): TGTGCCAGCCGAGAAATAGCCACAGATACGCAGTATTTT.

The V gene is TRBV7-2, the J gene TRBJ2-7, with 8 nucleotides matching TRBD1. The germline V gene encodes CDR1 SGHTA and CDR2 FQGNSA. The CDR3 is 12 residues long. After removal of 3 bases from V and 8 bases from J, the junction contained 3 bases not matched to a gene. CDR3 DNA: TGTGCCAGCAGCTTGGACAGGGTGAAGCAGTACTTC. It codes for CASSLDRVKQYF.

J is TRBJ2-2 and V is TRBV6-5, with a tentative D call TRBD1 (6 bases). The V gene's germline CDR1 is MNHEY and CDR2 SVGAGI. The V gene lost 7 bases and the J gene lost 4 bases, with 16 bases spanning the gap. The CDR3 is 15 amino acids. CDR3 amino acids: CASKKTGTSTGELFF. The CDR3 region has the DNA TGTGCCAGCAAAAAGACAGGAACCTCCACCGGGGAGCTGTTTTTT.

This chain uses TRBV3-1 (or the pseudogene TRBV3-2) with TRBJ2-3; TRBD2 might be the D (5 bases). Trimming cost V 2 bases and J 6 bases, with 9 bases left between them. CDR1 LGHDT and CDR2 YNNKEL come from the germline V gene (reference sequence). The CDR3 has 13 amino acids. The chain's CDR3 is CASSQLRGDTQYF. The DNA of the CDR3 is TGTGCCAGCAGCCAACTCCGAGGGGATACGCAGTATTTT.

The chain recombines TRBV28 with TRBJ1-2; TRBD1 is a possible D gene (6 bases). The CDR3 extends over 18 amino acids. Germline V gives CDR1 MDHEN, CDR2 SYDVKM. V gave up 5 bases and J gave up 5 bases, with 27 bases separating them. For the CDR3, the DNA is TGTGCCAGCAGTACCCCCCCGGCGACAGGCCCGGGGTTGTATGGCTACACCTTC. Amino acids: CASSTPPATGPGLYGYTF.

The chain employs TRBV11-2 and TRBJ1-6; D uncertain. This CDR3 is built from 14 residues. V was clipped by 1 base and J by 10 bases, with 11 bases between them. Per germline, CDR1 SGHAT and CDR2 FQNNGV. DNA of the CDR3: TGTGCCAGCAGCTTAGGCGGAGGACTCTCACCCCTCCACTTT. Translated, it gives CASSLGGGLSPLHF.

V gene TRBV2 combines with J gene TRBJ2-3; D unclear. Trimming cost V 7 bases and J 0 bases, with 14 bases left between them. Germline CDR1 reads SNHLY; CDR2 reads FYNNEI. The CDR3 has 15 amino acids. The CDR3 DNA follows: TGTGCCAGCACCCCGCCAACTACTAGCACAGATACGCAGTATTTT. Translating it yields CASTPPTTSTDTQYF.

CDR3 in amino acids: CASSPHRSRDRVGANVLTF. CDR3 DNA: TGTGCCAGCAGCCCTCACAGGTCCCGGGACAGGGTTGGGGCCAACGTCCTGACTTTC. The chain recombines TRBV14 with TRBJ2-6; 9 bases map to TRBD1. This CDR3 contains 19 residues. The germline gives CDR1 SGHDN, CDR2 FVKESK. V was clipped by 4 bases and J by 3 bases; unmatched bases: 13.

The genes are TRBV18 and TRBJ1-2; a weak D match, TRBD1 (6 bases). Germline values: CDR1 KGHSH, CDR2 LQKENI. This CDR3 has 15 amino acids. V was clipped by 1 base and J by 3 bases, with 12 bases between them. CDR3 amino acids: CASSPQLQGDYGYTF. CDR3 bases: TGTGCCAGCTCACCACAGTTACAGGGTGACTATGGCTACACCTTC.

V is TRBV10-2 and J is TRBJ2-5; D is unresolved. With 4 bases removed from V and 0 bases from J, the gap between germline ends came to 6 bases. CDR3 size: 13 residues. Germline CDR1 WSHSY, CDR2 SAAADI. CDR3 DNA sequence: TGCGCCAGCAGTGGGTCCGACCAAGAGACCCAGTACTTC. Its protein product is CASSGSDQETQYF.

This clone appeared once. The chain carries TRBV28 and TRBJ2-7; the D gene is possibly TRBD1 (5 bases). V was shortened by 8 bases and J by 6 bases, with 26 bases between the two germline ends. There are 16 residues in the CDR3. Germline lookup yields CDR1 MDHEN and CDR2 SYDVKM. CDR3 loop: CASGHYEATPRAEQYF. In nucleotides, the CDR3 is TGTGCCAGCGGACATTACGAGGCGACCCCACGGGCCGAGCAGTACTTC. Based on the CDR3 plus reference TRBV28 and TRBJ2-7, the full variable domain is DVKVTQSSRYLVKRTGEKVFLECVQDMDHENMFWYRQDPGLGLRLIYFSYDVKMKEKGDIPEGYSVSREKKERFSLILESASTNQTSMYLCASGHYEATPRAEQYFGPGTRLTVT.

This sequence joins TRBV27 and TRBJ1-6; 12 bases line up with TRBD1. J was trimmed by 6 bases and V by 6 bases; bases with no gene match: 9. Per the germline V gene, CDR1 is MNHEY and CDR2 is SMNVEV (reference sequence). CDR3 length: 17 amino acids. As DNA, the CDR3 is TGTGCCAGCAGCCCCGGGACAGGGGGCAGTAGTAATTCACCCCTCCACTTT. Protein product: CASSPGTGGSSNSPLHF.

As to this clone: At one boundary the junction diverges from the germline segment, which might be a read error. The chain couples TRBV18 to TRBJ2-7; D perhaps matches TRBD1 (5 bases). The CDR3 has 13 residues. Germline V gene data show CDR1 as KGHSH and CDR2 as LQKENI. Here the CDR3 DNA reads TGCGCAACCCGACCTGACAGCTCCTACGAGCAGTACTTC. This translates into CATRPDSSYEQYF.

This sequence joins TRBV5-4 and TRBJ1-2, with no clear D. The CDR3 spans 14 residues. V dropped 2 bases and J dropped 4 bases, with 12 bases sitting between them. Germline values: CDR1 SGHNT, CDR2 YYREEE (reference sequence). The CDR3 protein is CASSLGETSYGYTF. DNA of the CDR3: TGTGCCAGCAGCTTAGGAGAGACCTCCTATGGCTACACCTTC.

The J gene is TRBJ2-3, the V gene TRBV19, with D perhaps matching TRBD2 (6 bases). The CDR3 has 21 amino acids. The V gene lost 7 bases and the J gene lost 1 base, with 33 bases spanning the gap. The V gene's germline CDR1 is LNHDA and CDR2 SQIVND (reference sequence). Here the CDR3 DNA reads TGTGCCAGTATAAAGGAAAGGAACCGGCGGGACCGCCTTTGGGGCACAGATACGCAGTATTTT. Encoded protein: CASIKERNRRDRLWGTDTQYF.

V gene TRBV5-1 combines with J gene TRBJ2-7; no reliable D call. CDR3 length equals 15 residues. Germline assignment: CDR1 SGHRS and CDR2 YFSETQ. Trimming left V 1 base short and J 0 bases short, with 11 bases between. CDR3 loop: CASSLSFSNSYEQYF. CDR3 in DNA: TGCGCCAGCAGCTTGAGCTTTTCAAACTCCTACGAGCAGTACTTC.